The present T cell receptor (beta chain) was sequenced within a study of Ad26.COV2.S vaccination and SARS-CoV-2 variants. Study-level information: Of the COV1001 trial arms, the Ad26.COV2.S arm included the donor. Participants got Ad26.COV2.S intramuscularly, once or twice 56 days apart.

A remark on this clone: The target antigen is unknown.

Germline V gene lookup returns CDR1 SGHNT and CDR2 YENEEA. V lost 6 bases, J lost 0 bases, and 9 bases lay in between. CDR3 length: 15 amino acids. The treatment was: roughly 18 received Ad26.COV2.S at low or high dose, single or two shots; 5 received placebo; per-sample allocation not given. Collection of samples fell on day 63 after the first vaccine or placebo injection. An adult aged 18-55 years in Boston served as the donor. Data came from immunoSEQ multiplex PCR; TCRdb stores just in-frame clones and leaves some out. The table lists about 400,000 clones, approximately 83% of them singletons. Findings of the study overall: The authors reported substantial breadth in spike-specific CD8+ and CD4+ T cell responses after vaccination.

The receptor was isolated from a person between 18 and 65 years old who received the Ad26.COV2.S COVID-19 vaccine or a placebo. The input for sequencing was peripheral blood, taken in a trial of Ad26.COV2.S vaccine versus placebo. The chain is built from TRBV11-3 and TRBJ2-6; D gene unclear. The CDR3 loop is CASRAQLSGANVLTF. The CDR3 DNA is TGTGCCAGCAGGGCCCAACTCTCTGGGGCCAACGTCCTGACTTTC. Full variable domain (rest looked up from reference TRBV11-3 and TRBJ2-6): EAGVVQSPRYKIIEKKQPVAFWCNPISGHNTLYWYLQNLGQGPELLIRYENEEAVDDSQLPKDRFSAERLKGVDSTLKIQPAELGDSAVYLCASRAQLSGANVLTFGAGSRLTVL.